This is a list of T cell receptor beta chains from one sample in a study of metastatic and nonmetastatic thyroid tumors. TCRdb re-analyzed the PCR reads using MiXCR. This table has under 45,000 clones, under 20% appearing once. Specimen: tumor tissue. These TCRs come from a female donor with papillary thyroid cancer or a benign thyroid nodule (not recorded which). Some clones in this sample may be carry-over from other donors' samples. Both conserved end residues are part of each CDR3. A D gene is named only where the DNA matches it firmly. Expanded clones get a size class; other rows say once, few or many, or leave the size out.

size	V	J	D	DNA	CDR3
many	TRBV5-4	TRBJ2-2	TRBD1	TGTGCCAGCAGCTTGGGGACAGGCCAAATCCGGGAGCTGTTTTTT	CASSLGTGQIRELFF
many	TRBV2	TRBJ1-4	TRBD1	TGTGCCAGCAAGACAGGGCAAATTGAAAAACTGTTTTTT	CASKTGQIEKLFF
many	TRBV15	TRBJ1-3	.	TGTGCCACCAGCAGAGGTGACGGGTCTGGAAACACCATATATTTT	CATSRGDGSGNTIYF
.	TRBV18	TRBJ1-1	.	TGTGCCAGCTCACCAGCGGGGAACACTGAAGCTTTCTTT	CASSPAGNTEAFF
.	TRBV6-1	TRBJ2-7	.	TGTGCCAGCAGACCGGGGACTGCCTACGAGCAGTACTTC	CASRPGTAYEQYF
many	TRBV9	TRBJ2-5	.	TGTGCCAGCAGCGCCGAGATGGGTTCAGGGCAAGAGACCCAGTACTTC	CASSAEMGSGQETQYF
.	TRBV20-1	TRBJ2-5	TRBD2	TGCAGTGCCGAAAACCGGGGGACTAGCGGGAGCCAAGAGACCCAGTACTTC	CSAENRGTSGSQETQYF
many	TRBV20-1	TRBJ1-2	.	TGCAGTGCTGGCCAGCCGGGGGGCGACTATGGCTACACCTTC	CSAGQPGGDYGYTF
many	TRBV6-1	TRBJ2-1	TRBD1	TGTGCCAGCACCGACAGGGTTCCCTACAATGAGCAGTTCTTC	CASTDRVPYNEQFF
many	TRBV7-3	TRBJ1-3	.	TGTGCCAGCAAGGCCAGCGCGTCTGGAAACACCATATATTTT	CASKASASGNTIYF
many	TRBV29-1	TRBJ1-4	.	TGCAGCGTTGAAGAAAGAGAAAAACTGTTTTTT	CSVEEREKLFF
.	TRBV11-2	TRBJ2-7	TRBD2	TGTGCCAGCAGCCCCCTCCTTAGCGGGAGGGTCTACGAGCAGTACTTC	CASSPLLSGRVYEQYF
.	TRBV5-1	TRBJ2-5	.	TGCGCCAGCAGCTCAGGGTTCGGGGAGACCCAGTACTTC	CASSSGFGETQYF
few	TRBV19	TRBJ2-7	TRBD2	TGTGCCAGCAGCTTAGTGGGAGGGAGCAGTGAGCAGTACTTC	CASSLVGGSSEQYF
many	TRBV2	TRBJ2-5	TRBD2	TGTGCCAGCAGGAAACTAGCGGGGGGAGGTGAGACCCAGTACTTC	CASRKLAGGGETQYF
many	TRBV9	TRBJ2-3	.	TGTGCCAGCAGCTCAACGGGACTCGGCACAGATACGCAGTATTTT	CASSSTGLGTDTQYF
many	TRBV5-1	TRBJ1-2	.	TGCGCCAGCAGCCCGGTGGCAGGAGCGAACCTTAACTATGGCTACACCTTC	CASSPVAGANLNYGYTF
many	TRBV6-2/TRBV6-3	TRBJ1-4	.	TGTGCCAGCAGTTATGCCCGTAGAATTCGCGAAAAACTGTTTTTT	CASSYARRIREKLFF
many	TRBV19	TRBJ2-2	TRBD2	TGTGCCAGTAGTGTGTTACCGGGACTAGCGAGCACCGGGGAGCTGTTTTTT	CASSVLPGLASTGELFF
many	TRBV10-3	TRBJ1-6	.	TGTGCCATCAGTGAAAGTTATTTCCCCTATAATTCACCCCTCCACTTT	CAISESYFPYNSPLHF
many	TRBV7-2	TRBJ2-7	.	TGTGCCAGCCGTAGGGGGACTCCCTACTACGAGCAGTACTTC	CASRRGTPYYEQYF
.	TRBV7-9	TRBJ2-5	.	TGTGCCCCTTCTTCCTTCTCGACAGCGCCACACTTC	CAPSSFSTAPHF
many	TRBV11-2	TRBJ2-5	TRBD1	TGTGCCAGCAGCTCCACAGGGGCCGCCCGGGGGACCCAGTACTTC	CASSSTGAARGTQYF
many	TRBV20-1	TRBJ1-4	TRBD1	TGCAGTGCTAGAAGGACAGGGGCAACTAATGAAAAACTGTTTTTT	CSARRTGATNEKLFF
once	TRBV20-1	TRBJ1-2	TRBD1	TGCAGTGCCACAGCCGGACAGGGCGTTGGCTACACCTTC	CSATAGQGVGYTF
many	TRBV6-1	TRBJ2-2	.	TGTGCCAGCTCTAGACTGAACACCGGGGAGCTGTTTTTT	CASSRLNTGELFF
medium-sized	TRBV6-4	TRBJ2-1	.	TGTGCCAGCAGCCCTGAGAGGGTTGGGTTAGGCAATGAGCAGTTCTTC	CASSPERVGLGNEQFF
many	TRBV9	TRBJ2-1	.	TGTGCCAGCAGCGTAAGGACGGGCAGCTCCTACAATGAGCAGTTCTTC	CASSVRTGSSYNEQFF
many	TRBV3-1	TRBJ1-2	.	TGTGCCAGCAGCCAAGATCATAAGGGATCAGACGGCTACACCTTC	CASSQDHKGSDGYTF
many	TRBV9	TRBJ2-1	.	TGTGCCAGCAGCGCCCAAGGGACTTCGTACAATGAGCAGTTCTTC	CASSAQGTSYNEQFF
.	TRBV6-5	TRBJ2-7	TRBD1	TGTGCCAGCAGTTTTACCTGGACAGGTGCCCCCTACGATCAGTACTTC	CASSFTWTGAPYDQYF
many	TRBV20-1	TRBJ2-7	.	TGCAGTGCTAGAGGACCGGGGGCAGACTACGAGCAGTACTTC	CSARGPGADYEQYF
medium-sized	TRBV6-2/TRBV6-3	TRBJ1-2	.	TGTGCCAGCAGATACCCCGGTCTTCCCGCCTATGGCTACACCTTC	CASRYPGLPAYGYTF
many	TRBV6-6	TRBJ2-3	.	TGTGCCAGCACCGTGAGGGGAGTGGGAGGATACACAGATACGCAGTATTTT	CASTVRGVGGYTDTQYF
many	TRBV18	TRBJ2-1	.	TGTGCCAGCTCCCGGACCTTTGGGCAGGCCTACAATGAGCAGTTCTTC	CASSRTFGQAYNEQFF
many	TRBV18	TRBJ2-5	.	TGTGCCAGCTCACCGGGTTACGAGACCCAGTACTTC	CASSPGYETQYF
many	TRBV7-6	TRBJ2-3	TRBD2	TGTGCCAGCAGCTTATTGATTTTAGGCGGGGGGGTCACAGATACGCAGTATTTT	CASSLLILGGGVTDTQYF
.	TRBV6-2/TRBV6-3	TRBJ2-1	TRBD2	TGTGCCAGCAGGACTAGCGGTCGCCTGAGTAATGAGCAGTTCTTC	CASRTSGRLSNEQFF
many	TRBV5-1	TRBJ2-5	.	TGCGCCAGCAGCTTGGAGGAGACCCAGTACTTC	CASSLEETQYF
many	TRBV6-1	TRBJ1-6	.	TGTGCCAGCTCCAAGACCCAGGGGAGGAGTTCACCCCTCCACTTT	CASSKTQGRSSPLHF
many	TRBV10-1	TRBJ2-7	TRBD2	TGCGCCAGCAGTGAGCGGCGGGAGTGGGGCGAGCAGTACTTC	CASSERREWGEQYF
.	TRBV20-1	TRBJ2-4	.	TGCAGTGCACTCGACCCCATCCTATCAGCCAAAAACATTCAGTACTTC	CSALDPILSAKNIQYF
many	TRBV10-1	TRBJ2-2	TRBD1	TGCGCCAGCAGTCGGGACAGGAGAATGACCGGGGAGCTGTTTTTT	CASSRDRRMTGELFF
.	TRBV6-1	TRBJ2-1	.	TGTGCCAGCAGTGATCGCGGAGGGGCGAGACTCGTTGAGCAGTTCTTC	CASSDRGGARLVEQFF
many	TRBV18	TRBJ1-3	.	TGTGCCAGCTCACCACGAGACTCTGGAAACACCATATATTTT	CASSPRDSGNTIYF
many	TRBV2	TRBJ1-1	.	TGTGCCAGCAGTTTTAGGACAGCCCTATCTTTCTTT	CASSFRTALSFF
.	TRBV19	TRBJ2-1	.	TGTTTCAGTAGTCACTTCGTGGAGCGCTACAATGAGCAGTTCTTC	CFSSHFVERYNEQFF
many	TRBV15	TRBJ1-5	TRBD1	TGTGCCACCAGCAGAGCTCGACAGGGGGATCAGCCCCAGCATTTT	CATSRARQGDQPQHF
.	TRBV6-1	TRBJ2-7	.	TGTGCCAGCATGGTTGAAGGGATTGACGAGCATTACTTC	CASMVEGIDEHYF
.	TRBV20-1	TRBJ1-6	.	TGCAGTGCCGCCAGCGGTGTGAACAATTCACCCCTCCACTTT	CSAASGVNNSPLHF
.	TRBV4-1	TRBJ2-2	TRBD2	TGCGCCAGCAGCCAGCGGGAGGGCACCGGGGAGCTGTTTTTT	CASSQREGTGELFF
.	TRBV20-1	TRBJ2-3	TRBD2	TGCAGTGCTAGAGTCAGGGCTAGCGGCGCTTCGGGTACGCAGTATTTT	CSARVRASGASGTQYF